The clone carrying this T cell receptor (beta chain) occurred many times. This specimen comes from a study of T-cell reconstitution after alpha-beta-depleted transplantation in children. The length of the CDR3 is 17 residues. Germline assignment: CDR1 MGHDK and CDR2 SYGVNS. Losses at the gene ends were 1 base for V and 4 bases for J; bases not matched to a gene: 12. The library targeted TCRbeta and was prepared with unique molecular identifiers. From the PCR reads, TCRdb called clonotypes with MiXCR, one entry per CDR3 protein. The sample carries around 400,000 distinct CDR3 sequences, 20% recorded once.

The TCR originated in a human donor who donated a stem cell graft to a child with acute myeloid leukemia. The chain is built from TRBV25-1 and TRBJ2-7; 8 bases fit TRBD2. Sequencing used PBMCs from the stem cell graft donor, obtained from the stem cell graft. The CDR3 DNA sequence: TGTGCCAGCAGTGAATTGAGATCGGGCGGGAGGTCATACGAGCAGTACTTC. Translated, it gives CASSELRSGGRSYEQYF.